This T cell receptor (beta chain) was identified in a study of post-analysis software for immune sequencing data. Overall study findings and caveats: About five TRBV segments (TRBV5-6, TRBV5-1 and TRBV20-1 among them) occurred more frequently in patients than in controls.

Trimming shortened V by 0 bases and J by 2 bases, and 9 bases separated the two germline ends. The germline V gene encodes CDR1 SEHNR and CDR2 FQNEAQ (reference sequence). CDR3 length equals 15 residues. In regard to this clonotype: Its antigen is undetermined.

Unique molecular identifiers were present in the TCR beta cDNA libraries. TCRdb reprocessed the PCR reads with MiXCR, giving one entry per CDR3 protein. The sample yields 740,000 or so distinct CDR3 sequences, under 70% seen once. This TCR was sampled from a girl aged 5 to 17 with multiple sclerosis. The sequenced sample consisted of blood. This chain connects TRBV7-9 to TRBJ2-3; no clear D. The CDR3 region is CASSLAGSTTDTQYF. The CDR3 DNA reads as TGTGCCAGCAGCTTAGCAGGGTCCACCACAGATACGCAGTATTTT.